This T cell receptor beta chain comes out of a study of shared clonotypes between healthy human individuals (dated by TCRdb to the early 2020s). Study-level background: A couple of women and three men aged 18 to 49 years were included in the cohort. Per donor, three plates each were used for CD4 naive and CD4 memory, two for CD8 naive, and one for CD8 memory. Leukapheresis yielded between about 0.9 and 10 billion PBMCs per donor. Different laboratories and diverse techniques were used to prepare libraries and sequence TCR repertoires, to increase sequencing depth and limit assay-specific biases. To estimate repertoire size and how much clonotypes are shared between individuals, the study performed deep sequencing of blood TCR repertoires from roughly five healthy adults.

What the research found in general, with its limitations: Because the study included only a small number of donors, the genetic and exposure-history diversity represented was limited. Sampling was limited to blood, and TCR repertoires in tissue likely differ from TCR repertoires in blood. Sharing across four donors was observed for approximately 5% of naive CD4, about 4% of naive CD8, over 2% of memory CD4, and about 0.39% of memory CD8 clonotypes. Rarefaction of sorted-subset datasets indicated incomplete sequencing despite the large sequencing depth. Compared with non-shared clonotypes, the clonotypes found in all four sorted-subset donors had higher generation probabilities. Pairwise subsampling led to the expectation that sequencing depth would affect the degree of clonotype sharing among donors. Naive subsets generally had larger estimated clonotype richness than memory subsets did.

CD8 naive samples consisted of CD45RO-negative cells that were positively selected for CCR7, yielding a CD45RA+CCR7+ population without TemRA cells. The donors were healthy, HIV-negative adults who had no recently reported acute infections or vaccinations. All donors were Caucasian adults living in Nashville, Tennessee, USA. Blood was collected by leukapheresis, and PBMCs were isolated by Ficoll-Histopaque density gradient centrifugation and then cryopreserved in liquid nitrogen vapor phase. Analytical flow cytometry was used to check the purity and quantity of every magnetically sorted T cell population. Each sorted fraction had its genomic DNA isolated and then quantified by UV absorbance on a Nanodrop 2000c. CDR1 and CDR2, per the germline V gene, are SGHDT and YYEEEE. A distance of 12 bases separates the germline ends of V and J, which lose 3 bases and 2 bases respectively. The CDR3 runs 14 amino acids, cysteine and phenylalanine included. Left in the record is the CDR3 DNA by itself, 42 bases read in frame from the first base.

Using the deep immunoSEQ assay, TCR CDR3 regions were amplified from genomic DNA by multiplex PCR. Extracted genomic DNA from each cell subset was spread evenly across all wells of several immunoSEQ 96-well plates, with each plate serving as a replicate. For sorted subsets, each replicate PCR was loaded with approximately 190 ng genomic DNA, equivalent to about 30,000 T cell genomes. The purified libraries were quantified using a Qubit 3.0 fluorometer, sized with a Bioanalyzer 2100, and then quantified again using the KAPA Library Quantification kit. Each immunoSEQ 96-well plate was sequenced on its own single-read 150-cycle Illumina NextSeq 550 flow cell. The original pipeline was this. Because the immunoSEQ output held only junctional sequences and lacked quality scores, the filtering could not match the filtering applied to full-length reads. Sequences were annotated with PyIR, a Python wrapper for IgBLAST v1.9, using IMGT germline references to assign V/J genes and CDR3. Reads were removed for weak V/J assignments (E-value above 1e-6), missing CDR3, stop codons, out-of-frame junctions, or ambiguous translated residues. V3J clonotypes were defined as sequences sharing the same inferred V gene, J gene, and CDR3 amino acid sequence. Percentage overlap between repertoires was computed as shared unique clonotypes divided by the size of the smaller repertoire. RTK rarefaction, the Chao1 estimator, and Recon v2.1 estimates of unobserved clonotypes were used to assess repertoire richness. Generation probabilities were computed with OLGA for all TCRbeta clonotypes obtained by the gDNA method from four donors. Held by TCRdb, this immuneACCESS table contains in-frame sequences only and omits some clones. Under half of the omission traces to an unresolved V gene where checked; the cause of the rest is unknown. V, J and clone size reflect that table, while D and trimming were determined from the DNA. The sample has about 2.1 million clones on record, just over 90% of them singletons. The top ten constitute about 1.7% of the sample.

Worth noting for this clone: Its antigen specificity is not known. Nothing much larger sits one base from this clone, and base qualities are not available.

Source material: naive CD8+ T cells from PBMCs. The cell subset or site label, read with the paper, signifies: CD45RA+CCR7+. The chain is encoded by TRBV5-6 joined to TRBJ2-7; TRBD1 might be the D gene, on 5 matching bases. The source is a young man in good health. Some clones in this sample may be carry-over from other donors' samples. The CDR3 has the sequence CASSSGATAYEQYF. The nucleotides read TGTGCCAGCAGCTCTGGGGCTACGGCCTACGAGCAGTACTTC.